The 28 T cell receptor beta chains given below trace back to one sample, sequenced in a study of blood T cell repertoires in COVID-19. The method was immunoSEQ multiplex PCR; TCRdb's version includes in-frame clones alone and lacks a portion of them. This table holds approximately 230,000 clones, around four fifths found once. The sequenced sample consisted of PBMCs or T cells enriched from blood (not recorded which). Every receptor here comes from a man aged 35-49 years who had recovered from COVID-19.

The chain employs TRBV7-7 and TRBJ2-1, with 9 positions matching TRBD2. This CDR3 region has 16 residues. V shed 4 bases and J 0 bases; nucleotides not matched to a gene: 4. Germline CDR1 SSHAT, CDR2 FNYEAQ (reference sequence). In DNA, the CDR3 is TGTGCCAGCAGCTCACAGCGGGGGGCCTCCTACAATGAGCAGTTCTTC. Translated, it gives CASSSQRGASYNEQFF.

The J gene is TRBJ1-5, the V gene TRBV7-9; D is possibly TRBD1 (5 bases). The CDR3 is made up of 14 amino acids. V was cut by 6 bases and J by 6 bases, with 15 bases left in between. Germline lookup yields CDR1 SEHNR and CDR2 FQNEAQ (reference sequence). Written as DNA, the CDR3 is TGTGCCAGCAGTACGGGGGGGGAGGGTCAGCCCCAGCATTTT. Translated, it gives CASSTGGEGQPQHF.

The chain uses TRBV5-4 and TRBJ1-1; D remains ambiguous. Trimming took off 3 bases at V and 7 bases at J, with 13 bases between the two ends. CDR3 length: 13 amino acids. Germline values: CDR1 SGHNT, CDR2 YYREEE (reference sequence). CDR3 in amino acids: CASSWVEGYEAFF. CDR3 nucleotides: TGTGCCAGCAGCTGGGTGGAGGGTTATGAAGCTTTCTTT.

Relative to its sample, this clone is medium-sized. The chain uses TRBV30 and TRBJ1-2; perhaps TRBD1 as D (6 bases). Germline CDR1 is GTSNPN and CDR2 is SVGIG (reference sequence). V was clipped by 3 bases and J by 2 bases, with 13 bases between them. The CDR3 contains 14 residues. The CDR3 DNA is TGTGCCTGGAGGGCCGTTACAGGGAACTATGGCTACACCTTC. Protein product: CAWRAVTGNYGYTF.

This clone occurred a few times. J is TRBJ2-7 and V is TRBV19; TRBD2 matches 12 bases. From germline, CDR1 is LNHDA and CDR2 SQIVND (reference sequence). The CDR3 covers 14 residues. The V segment lost 10 bases and the J segment 0 bases; nucleotides outside the gene matches: 4. CDR3 DNA: TGTGCCACGAGGACTAGCGGGGACTCCTACGAGCAGTACTTC. It specifies CATRTSGDSYEQYF.

This chain connects TRBV27 to TRBJ2-7; D is unresolved. V lost 3 bases and J lost 6, with 15 bases in between. The length of the CDR3 is 14 residues. CDR1 is MNHEY and CDR2 is SMNVEV in the germline V gene (reference sequence). The CDR3 sequence: CASSFGQAPLEQYF. CDR3 bases: TGTGCCAGCAGTTTCGGTCAGGCTCCCCTCGAGCAGTACTTC.

This CDR3 reads CASSLTGSRQFF. The CDR3 bases are TGTGCCAGCAGCCTGACAGGGTCTCGGCAGTTCTTC. V gene TRBV7-8 combines with J gene TRBJ2-1, with 7 nucleotides matching TRBD1. Germline lookup yields CDR1 SGHVS and CDR2 FQNEAQ. The V and J ends lost 5 bases and 12 bases, in that order; junction bases with no gene match: 7. The CDR3 runs 12 residues. Using reference TRBV7-8 and TRBJ2-1 for the parts outside the CDR3, the full variable domain is GAGVSQSPRYKVAKRGQDVALRCDPISGHVSLFWYQQALGQGPEFLTYFQNEAQLDKSGLPSDRFFAERPEGSVSTLKIQRTQQEDSAVYLCASSLTGSRQFFGPGTRLTVL.

This clone was seen a few times. V is TRBV5-4 and J is TRBJ2-5, with D tentatively TRBD2 (5 bases). This CDR3 contains 14 residues. Between the trimmed V and J ends, which lost 0 bases and 2 bases, there was a span of 8 bases. Germline values: CDR1 SGHNT, CDR2 YYREEE (reference sequence). The CDR3 sequence is CASSLGRAQETQYF. The CDR3 DNA follows: TGTGCCAGCAGCTTGGGGCGGGCACAAGAGACCCAGTACTTC. Full variable domain (remainder filled in from reference TRBV5-4 and TRBJ2-5): ETGVTQSPTHLIKTRGQQVTLRCSSQSGHNTVSWYQQALGQGPQFIFQYYREEENGRGNFPPRFSGLQFPNYSSELNVNALELDDSALYLCASSLGRAQETQYFGPGTRLLVL.

In its sample, this clone was seen once. The rearrangement links TRBV2 to TRBJ2-1; 8 nucleotides agree with TRBD2. The ends lost 6 bases at V and 5 bases at J; junction bases unmatched: 18. This CDR3 has 18 amino acids. Germline values: CDR1 SNHLY, CDR2 FYNNEI. The CDR3, as DNA: TGTGCCAGCAGCGGGAGTCCCGGGACTAGTTCCATGCACAATGAGCAGTTCTTC. Translating it yields CASSGSPGTSSMHNEQFF.

The chain recombines TRBV6-6 with TRBJ1-6; TRBD1 might be the D (6 bases). Germline CDR1 reads MNHNY; CDR2 reads SVGAGI (reference sequence). CDR3 length equals 15 residues. V was cut by 0 bases and J by 10 bases, with 13 bases left in between. The CDR3 sequence: CASSYSTGLGSPLHF. The CDR3 nucleotides read TGTGCCAGCAGTTACTCAACAGGGTTGGGCTCACCCCTCCACTTT.

The chain uses TRBV30 and TRBJ1-1; the D is unclear. The V end lost 0 bases, the J end lost 1 base, and 15 bases lay between the germline ends. Germline CDR1 and CDR2: GTSNPN and SVGIG (reference sequence). CDR3 length: 16 residues. The CDR3 coding sequence is TGTGCCTGGAGTGTACTCAGGATGGATAGGAACACTGAAGCTTTCTTT. Protein sequence: CAWSVLRMDRNTEAFF.

CDR3 amino acids: CASSRTGSRSWSNQPQHF. In DNA, the CDR3 is TGTGCCAGCAGCCGTACAGGGTCGAGGTCGTGGAGCAATCAGCCCCAGCATTTT. The chain combines TRBV5-6 with TRBJ1-5; D might be TRBD1 (6 bases). The CDR3 is 18 amino acids. Germline V gene data show CDR1 as SGHDT and CDR2 as YYEEEE. With 4 bases removed from V and 1 base from J, the gap between germline ends came to 21 bases.

The chain recombines TRBV9 with TRBJ1-1; the D is unclear. The length of the CDR3 is 14 residues. Germline V gene sequence: CDR1 SGDLS, CDR2 YYNGEE. V shed 3 bases and J shed 3 bases, with 12 bases lying between them. DNA of the CDR3: TGTGCCAGCAGCGCCGGAGGCAGTTACACTGAAGCTTTCTTT. This translates into CASSAGGSYTEAFF.

In regard to this clone: The identical CDR3 is also encoded by other nucleotide sequences in the sample. The rearrangement links TRBV7-3 to TRBJ2-5, with D possibly matching TRBD2 (6 bases). This CDR3 is 13 amino acids long. Trimming stripped 2 bases from V and 5 bases from J, with 9 bases between. Germline assignment: CDR1 SGHTA and CDR2 FQGTGA. The CDR3 DNA sequence: TGTGCCAGCAGCTTAGGTCGGGGGGAGACCCAGTACTTC. Encoded protein: CASSLGRGETQYF.

The chain uses TRBV7-3 and TRBJ2-1; 7 bases fit TRBD1. The germline CDR1 and CDR2 sequences are SGHTA and FQGTGA. The length of the CDR3 is 13 residues. The V and J ends lost 4 bases and 5 bases, in that order; junction bases with no gene match: 2. For the CDR3, the DNA is TGTGCCAGCAGCTCGGGACAGAACAATGAGCAGTTCTTC. Its translation is CASSSGQNNEQFF.

V usage is TRBV18 and J usage is TRBJ1-2; TRBD1 agrees at 7 bases. This CDR3 spans 12 amino acids. Germline CDR1 and CDR2: KGHSH and LQKENI. The junction had 1 base not matched to a gene; V was cut back by 5 bases and J by 4 bases. CDR3 amino acids: CASSAGGYGYTF. The CDR3 DNA follows: TGTGCCAGCTCAGCAGGGGGCTATGGCTACACCTTC.

This clone was recorded a few times. The CDR3 region is CASSSGTGRDGYTF. The CDR3 coding sequence is TGTGCCAGCAGTTCCGGGACAGGGAGGGATGGCTACACCTTC. The rearrangement uses TRBV28 and TRBJ1-2; 9 bases line up with TRBD1. The CDR3 is made up of 14 amino acids. V shed 4 bases, J shed 6 bases, and the junction held 6 bases outside the gene matches. Germline CDR1 reads MDHEN; CDR2 reads SYDVKM.

This clone came up a few times. The rearrangement joins TRBV28 to TRBJ1-4; TRBD1 matches 7 bases. Germline CDR1 MDHEN, CDR2 SYDVKM. The CDR3 spans 15 residues. With 6 bases clipped from V and 7 bases from J, the junction kept 11 bases outside the gene matches. The CDR3 nucleotides are TGTGCCAGCAGAGGGAATACAGGGGATCTTGAAAAACTGTTTTTT. This sequence encodes CASRGNTGDLEKLFF.

This clone came up once. The chain uses TRBV12-3 or TRBV12-4 and TRBJ1-5; the D is unclear. V was trimmed by 5 bases and J by 7 bases, leaving 12 bases between them. The CDR3 sequence is 13 residues long. CDR3 region: CASSSSGKQPQHF. Written as DNA, the CDR3 is TGTGCCAGCAGTAGCTCAGGTAAACAGCCCCAGCATTTT.

This clone was observed once. V usage is TRBV28 and J usage is TRBJ1-2; D uncertain. From germline, CDR1 is MDHEN and CDR2 SYDVKM. The ends were cut back, 7 bases at V and 2 bases at J, with 11 bases in the middle. CDR3 length: 13 residues. In DNA, the CDR3 is TGTGCCAGCACCCTGTCCGGGAACTATGGCTACACCTTC. It is translated as CASTLSGNYGYTF.

This chain uses TRBV7-6 with TRBJ1-6; D is unresolved. The CDR3 totals 12 residues. Germline loops: CDR1 SGHVS, CDR2 FNYEAQ. The V and J ends lost 5 bases and 11 bases respectively, with 10 bases between them. The CDR3 protein is CASSPGVPPLHF. The CDR3, as DNA: TGTGCCAGCAGCCCCGGGGTACCACCCCTCCACTTT.

The chain joins TRBV27 to TRBJ1-3; D possibly corresponds to TRBD1 (5 bases). CDR1 is MNHEY and CDR2 is SMNVEV in the germline V gene (reference sequence). Trimming removed 9 bases at V and 0 bases at J, with 15 bases between. The CDR3 covers 15 residues. The CDR3: CARTQEGCSGNTIYF. The CDR3 DNA follows: TGTGCCAGAACACAGGAGGGCTGCTCTGGAAACACCATATATTTT.

Concerning this clone: Sequence at one end of the junction differs from germline and may be a read error. The rearrangement uses TRBV18 and TRBJ1-2; 7 positions match TRBD1. CDR1 KGHSH and CDR2 LQKENI come from the germline V gene. This CDR3 is built from 12 residues. The CDR3 bases are TGTGCCAGCTCACCACTCGGAGGACAGGACCGCTTC. The encoded protein is CASSPLGGQDRF.

This clone was seen a few times. The CDR3 coding sequence is TGTGCCAGCACCCCGGGGGGCTATCAGCCCCAGCATTTT. Translated: CASTPGGYQPQHF. The chain uses TRBV2 and TRBJ1-5; TRBD1 is a possible D gene (6 bases). Trimming took 7 bases from V and 5 from J, leaving 12 bases between them. The CDR3 has 13 amino acids. CDR1 is SNHLY and CDR2 is FYNNEI in the germline V gene. Supplemented by reference TRBV2 and TRBJ1-5, the full variable domain reads EPEVTQTPSHQVTQMGQEVILRCVPISNHLYFYWYRQILGQKVEFLVSFYNNEISEKSEIFDDQFSVERPDGSNFTLKIRSTKLEDSAMYFCASTPGGYQPQHFGDGTRLSIL.

The CDR3 here is CASSLPTANRNTGELFF. The CDR3 DNA sequence: TGTGCCAGCAGCCTACCGACAGCGAACCGTAACACCGGGGAGCTGTTTTTT. The gene calls are TRBV5-4 and TRBJ2-2, with TRBD1 as a possible D gene (5 bases). The CDR3 contains 17 residues. Germline CDR1 reads SGHNT; CDR2 reads YYREEE (reference sequence). Trimming took off 4 bases at V and 2 bases at J, with 18 bases between the two ends.

The chain combines TRBV10-3 with TRBJ2-4, with TRBD2 matching 10 bases. V gave up 3 bases and J gave up 9 bases; unmatched junction bases: 11. CDR3 length equals 16 residues. Germline CDR1 and CDR2: ENHRY and SYGVKD. The CDR3 reads CAISDEAGGITGIQYF. For the CDR3, the DNA is TGTGCCATCAGTGATGAAGCGGGAGGGATCACGGGCATTCAGTACTTC.

The chain carries TRBV28 and TRBJ1-1, with a weak D call TRBD1 (6 bases). Germline V lookup: CDR1 MDHEN, CDR2 SYDVKM. The CDR3 sequence is 15 residues long. Between the trimmed V and J ends, which lost 3 bases and 7 bases, there was a span of 18 bases. CDR3 loop: CASSFVSVEQGEAFF. For the CDR3, the DNA is TGTGCCAGCAGTTTTGTTTCTGTTGAACAGGGTGAAGCTTTCTTT. Variable domain in full (rest from reference TRBV28 and TRBJ1-1): DVKVTQSSRYLVKRTGEKVFLECVQDMDHENMFWYRQDPGLGLRLIYFSYDVKMKEKGDIPEGYSVSREKKERFSLILESASTNQTSMYLCASSFVSVEQGEAFFGQGTRLTVV.

V and J are TRBV7-6 and TRBJ2-2; 8 bases agree with TRBD2. This CDR3 comprises 17 residues. J gave up 3 bases and V 5 bases, and 11 bases lay outside the gene matches. The germline V gene has CDR1 SGHVS and CDR2 FNYEAQ. The CDR3 DNA reads as TGTGCCAGCAGCCCGCCACCCGGACTAGCTGACACCGGGGAGCTGTTTTTT. Protein product: CASSPPPGLADTGELFF.